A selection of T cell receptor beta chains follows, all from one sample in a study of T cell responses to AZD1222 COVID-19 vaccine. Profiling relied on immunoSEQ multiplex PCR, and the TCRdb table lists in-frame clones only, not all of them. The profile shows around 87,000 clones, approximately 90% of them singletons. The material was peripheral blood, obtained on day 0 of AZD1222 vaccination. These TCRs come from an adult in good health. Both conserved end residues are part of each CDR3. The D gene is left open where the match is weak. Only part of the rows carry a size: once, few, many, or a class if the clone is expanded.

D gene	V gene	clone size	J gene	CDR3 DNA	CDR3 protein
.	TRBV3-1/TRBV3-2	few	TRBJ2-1	TGTGCCAGCAGCCTTCGCGGGGTTCGTCTCACATACAATGAGCAGTTCTTC	CASSLRGVRLTYNEQFF
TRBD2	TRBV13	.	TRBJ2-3	TGTGCCAGCAGCCTCCTCAGCGCGGGGGGGCCGCCAGATACGCAGTATTTT	CASSLLSAGGPPDTQYF
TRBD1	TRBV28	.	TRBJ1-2	TGTGCCTGCCATCAGGGGGCTTTTGGCTACACCTTC	CACHQGAFGYTF
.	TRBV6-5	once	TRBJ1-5	TGTGCCAGCAGTTACTCCCGAGATCAGCCCCAGCATTTT	CASSYSRDQPQHF
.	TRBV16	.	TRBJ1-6	TGTGCCAGCAGCCAATCCGCGGCAGCTTATTCACCCCTCCACTTT	CASSQSAAAYSPLHF
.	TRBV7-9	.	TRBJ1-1	TGTGCCAGCAGCCCTCTCAGGACTGAAGCTTTCTTT	CASSPLRTEAFF
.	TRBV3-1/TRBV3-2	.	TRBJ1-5	TGTGCCAGCAGCCAACTCCAGGGTGAACAGCCCCAGCATTTT	CASSQLQGEQPQHF
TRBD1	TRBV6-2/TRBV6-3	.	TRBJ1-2	TGTGCCAGCAGTTCCACGGGACAGTTTCCCCCCTATGGCTACACCTTC	CASSSTGQFPPYGYTF
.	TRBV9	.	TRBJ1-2	TGTGCCAGCAGCCCCCAGAGGGCGGGAGCTAACTATGGCTACACCTTC	CASSPQRAGANYGYTF
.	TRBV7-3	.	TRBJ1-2	TGTGCCAGCAGCTCGGACAGCAACTATGGCTACACCTTC	CASSSDSNYGYTF
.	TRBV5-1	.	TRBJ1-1	TGCGCCAGCTCTCCTCTTCGCCGCACTGAAGCTTTCTTT	CASSPLRRTEAFF